The rows below give T cell receptor beta chains drawn from one sample of a study of T cells in Graves' hyperthyroidism and ophthalmopathy. TCRdb used MiXCR to reprocess the multiplex PCR reads, holding one entry per CDR3 protein. The data hold around 530,000 distinct CDR3 sequences, with approximately 17% observed a single time. Sequencing was carried out using blood. The source of these receptors is a woman aged 18-35 years with Graves' ophthalmopathy. Both conserved end residues are part of each CDR3. D genes are given only for firm matches. Clone size is shown for a subset of rows, as once, few, many or a class of expanded clone.

D gene,V gene,clone size,J gene,CDR3 protein,CDR3 DNA
TRBD1,TRBV11-3,.,TRBJ2-1,CASSLKLDGQGSNEQFF,TGTGCCAGCAGCTTAAAACTCGATGGACAGGGGAGCAATGAGCAGTTCTTC
.,TRBV29-1,.,TRBJ1-5,CSVAEGFSQPQHF,TGCAGCGTTGCGGAGGGATTCAGTCAGCCCCAGCATTTT
.,TRBV28,.,TRBJ1-6,CASSFRFNSPLHF,TGTGCCAGCAGTTTTCGGTTTAATTCACCCCTCCACTTT
TRBD1,TRBV5-1,.,TRBJ2-3,CASSTQGAGTDTQYF,TGCGCCAGCAGCACACAGGGGGCCGGCACAGATACGCAGTATTTT
.,TRBV4-3,many,TRBJ1-2,CASSQDRQWSYGYTF,TGCGCCAGCAGCCAAGATCGCCAGTGGAGCTATGGCTACACCTTC
.,TRBV5-1,.,TRBJ1-1,CASSLGDIWPEAFF,TGCGCCAGCAGCTTGGGGGACATCTGGCCTGAAGCTTTCTTT
.,TRBV20-1,.,TRBJ2-3,CSAGTITDTQYF,TGCAGTGCCGGGACCATCACAGATACGCAGTATTTT
.,TRBV30,many,TRBJ1-2,CAWSAGPYGYTF,TGTGCCTGGAGCGCCGGGCCCTATGGCTACACCTTC
TRBD1,TRBV7-8,.,TRBJ2-7,CASSSIEGAAYEQYF,TGTGCCAGCAGCTCAATCGAGGGGGCCGCCTACGAGCAGTACTTC
.,TRBV18,few,TRBJ1-4,CASSPGGINEELFF,TGTGCCAGCTCCCCGGGCGGAATTAATGAAGAACTGTTTTTT